Following are 14 T cell receptor beta chains from one sample sequenced in a study of shared clonotypes between healthy human individuals. The repertoire was sequenced with immunoSEQ multiplex PCR; TCRdb's copy has only in-frame clones and lacks some. This table has some 2.1 million clones, 95% appearing once. Sequencing was done on a sample of naive CD4+ T cells sorted from blood. The subset is: CD45RA+ positively selected. All receptors derive from a man in his late teens or twenties in good health.

V and J are TRBV27 and TRBJ2-7; D remains unclear. The CDR3 has 16 residues. Trimming cost V 0 bases and J 3 bases, with 15 bases left between them. Germline CDR1 is MNHEY and CDR2 is SMNVEV (reference sequence). The CDR3 loop is CASSLSFPSAGYEQYF. In nucleotides, the CDR3 is TGTGCCAGCAGTTTATCTTTTCCGTCAGCCGGCTACGAGCAGTACTTC.

The genes are TRBV4-1 and TRBJ1-3; 7 nucleotides agree with TRBD1. Unmatched junction bases numbered 19, after V lost 4 bases and J lost 4 bases. CDR1 is MGHRA, CDR2 YSYEKL, per germline. CDR3 length: 19 residues. CDR3 region: CASSLRGRGNLEPGNTIYF. The CDR3 DNA follows: TGCGCCAGCAGCCTGAGGGGCAGGGGGAACCTGGAACCCGGAAACACCATATATTTT.

The gene calls are TRBV7-9 and TRBJ1-4; D is uncertain. CDR1 and CDR2 (germline): SEHNR, FQNEAQ (reference sequence). Trimming took off 5 bases at V and 7 bases at J, with 11 bases between the two ends. This CDR3 contains 13 residues. CDR3: CASSPGGSEKLFF. CDR3 DNA sequence: TGTGCCAGCAGCCCGGGCGGTAGTGAAAAACTGTTTTTT.

The chain links TRBV9 to TRBJ2-2; 9 positions match TRBD2. The CDR3 is 16 amino acids. The trim removed 4 bases at V and 0 bases at J, leaving 4 bases unmatched. From germline, CDR1 is SGDLS and CDR2 YYNGEE. CDR3 bases: TGTGCCAGCAGCTCACGACTAGCGGCGAACACCGGGGAGCTGTTTTTT. This gives the protein CASSSRLAANTGELFF. Looking up the rest from reference TRBV9 and TRBJ2-2 gives the full variable domain: DSGVTQTPKHLITATGQRVTLRCSPRSGDLSVYWYQQSLDQGLQFLIQYYNGEERAKGNILERFSAQQFPDLHSELNLSSLELGDSALYFCASSSRLAANTGELFFGEGSRLTVL.

V is TRBV2 and J is TRBJ2-7; weak D call: TRBD2 (6 bases). The CDR3 consists of 14 residues. The germline V and J ends were trimmed by 7 bases and 2 bases, with 15 bases remaining between them. CDR1 SNHLY and CDR2 FYNNEI come from the germline V gene. This chain's CDR3 is CASMGRTEAYEQYF. The CDR3 DNA sequence: TGTGCCAGCATGGGGAGGACGGAGGCCTACGAGCAGTACTTC.

This clone was observed a single time. The CDR3 DNA follows: TGTGCCTGCGTCCTAGGGAGTTGGGAGACCCAGTACTTC. Its translation: CACVLGSWETQYF. The chain has TRBV30 and TRBJ2-5; tentative D call: TRBD2 (5 bases). This CDR3 region has 13 residues. V was shortened by 6 bases and J by 5 bases, with 16 bases between the two germline ends. Germline-derived CDR1 and CDR2 are GTSNPN and SVGIG (reference sequence).

Points on this clone: The same CDR3 can be traced to other DNA sequences in this sample. This chain joins TRBV11-2 and TRBJ1-4; D call uncertain. CDR3 length: 11 residues. Germline V lookup: CDR1 SGHAT, CDR2 FQNNGV. Trimming pared 2 bases from V and 6 bases from J, leaving 1 base between. CDR3 nucleotides: TGTGCCAGCAGCTTACATGAAAAACTGTTTTTT. It codes for CASSLHEKLFF.

V usage is TRBV4-1 and J usage is TRBJ2-7; a possible D gene is TRBD1 (6 bases). Germline CDR1 and CDR2: MGHRA and YSYEKL. The V end lost 4 bases, the J end lost 1 base, and 11 bases lay between the germline ends. The CDR3 has 14 amino acids. The CDR3 bases are TGCGCCAGCAGCCGACTGACAGGATCCTACGAGCAGTACTTC. Residues: CASSRLTGSYEQYF.

This clone was found a few times. The CDR3 DNA reads TGTGCCAGCAGTCCTGCCGGGACAGGGGGCCTCTATGGCTACACCTTC. Encoded protein: CASSPAGTGGLYGYTF. The rearrangement links TRBV25-1 to TRBJ1-2; 12 bases align to TRBD1. The CDR3 totals 16 residues. V was clipped by 5 bases and J by 4 bases; unmatched bases: 8. Per germline, CDR1 MGHDK and CDR2 SYGVNS.

The rearrangement links TRBV5-1 to TRBJ1-2; the match to TRBD1 covers 8 bases. This CDR3 contains 14 residues. Germline trimming cut 4 bases from V and 0 bases from J; bases unmatched to any gene: 2. Germline CDR1 and CDR2: SGHRS and YFSETQ. DNA for the CDR3: TGCGCCAGCAGCATGACAGGGGCTAACTATGGCTACACCTTC. Translation gives CASSMTGANYGYTF.

The chain has TRBV30 and TRBJ1-1, with D uncertain. Per germline, CDR1 GTSNPN and CDR2 SVGIG (reference sequence). The CDR3 runs to 14 residues. V was cut by 3 bases and J by 3 bases, with 14 bases left in between. The CDR3 nucleotides are TGTGCCTGGAGGCTGATTAGGAGAGACACTGAAGCTTTCTTT. It is translated as CAWRLIRRDTEAFF. Full variable domain (outside the CDR3, taken from reference TRBV30 and TRBJ1-1): SQTIHQWPATLVQPVGSPLSLECTVEGTSNPNLYWYRQAAGRGLQLLFYSVGIGQISSEVPQNLSASRPQDRQFILSSKKLLLSDSGFYLCAWRLIRRDTEAFFGQGTRLTVV.

In DNA form, the CDR3 reads TGTGCCAGCAGTTCCCCGGACAGGGGTGTCTACGAGCAGTACTTC. This translates into CASSSPDRGVYEQYF. This chain connects TRBV6-1 to TRBJ2-7, with TRBD1 matching 9 bases. CDR1 is MNHNS and CDR2 is SASEGT in the germline V gene. The CDR3 length is 15 residues. V was pared by 5 bases and J by 3 bases, with 8 bases of the junction left unmatched.

This clone was seen only once. The chain employs TRBV11-3 and TRBJ2-6, with TRBD1 identical over 9 bases. This CDR3 is 16 amino acids long. The trim removed 6 bases at V and 1 base at J, leaving 4 bases unmatched. CDR1 SGHNT and CDR2 YENEEA come from the germline V gene. In DNA, the CDR3 is TGTGCCAGCAGTGGACAGGGGAAGTCTGGGGCCAACGTCCTGACTTTC. This codes for CASSGQGKSGANVLTF.

V and J are TRBV2 and TRBJ2-7; D might be TRBD1 (6 bases). CDR3 length equals 11 residues. Germline loops: CDR1 SNHLY, CDR2 FYNNEI. Trimming shortened V by 5 bases and J by 12 bases, and 14 bases separated the two germline ends. CDR3 amino acids: CASSQTGLRYF. The CDR3 bases are TGTGCCAGCAGTCAGACAGGCCTTCGGTACTTC.